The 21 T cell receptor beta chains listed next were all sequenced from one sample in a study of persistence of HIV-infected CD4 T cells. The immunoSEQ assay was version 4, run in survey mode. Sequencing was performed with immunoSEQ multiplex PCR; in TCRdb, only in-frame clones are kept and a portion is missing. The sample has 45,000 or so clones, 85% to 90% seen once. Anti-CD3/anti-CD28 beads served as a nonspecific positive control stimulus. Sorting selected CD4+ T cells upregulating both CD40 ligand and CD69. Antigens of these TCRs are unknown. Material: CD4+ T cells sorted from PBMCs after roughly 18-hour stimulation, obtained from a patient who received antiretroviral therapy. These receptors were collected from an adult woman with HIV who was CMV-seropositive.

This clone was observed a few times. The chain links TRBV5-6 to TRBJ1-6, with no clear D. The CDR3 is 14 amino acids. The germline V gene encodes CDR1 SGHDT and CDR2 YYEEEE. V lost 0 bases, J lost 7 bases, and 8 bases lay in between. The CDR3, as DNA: TGTGCCAGCAGCTTGGGTCACCCCAATTCACCCCTCCACTTT. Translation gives CASSLGHPNSPLHF.

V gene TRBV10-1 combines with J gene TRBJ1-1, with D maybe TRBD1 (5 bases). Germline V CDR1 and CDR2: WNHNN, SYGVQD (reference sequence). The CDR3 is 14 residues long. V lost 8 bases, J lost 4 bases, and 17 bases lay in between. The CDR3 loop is CASPRQVRGTEAFF. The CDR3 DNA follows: TGCGCCAGCCCTAGACAAGTAAGGGGCACTGAAGCTTTCTTT.

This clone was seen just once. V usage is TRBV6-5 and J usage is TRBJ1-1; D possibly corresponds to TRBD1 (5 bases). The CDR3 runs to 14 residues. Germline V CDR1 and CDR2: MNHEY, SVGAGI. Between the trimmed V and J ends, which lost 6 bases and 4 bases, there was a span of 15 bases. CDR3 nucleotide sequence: TGTGCCAGCAGGAGGGGCCAGGTGGGCACTGAAGCTTTCTTT. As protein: CASRRGQVGTEAFF.

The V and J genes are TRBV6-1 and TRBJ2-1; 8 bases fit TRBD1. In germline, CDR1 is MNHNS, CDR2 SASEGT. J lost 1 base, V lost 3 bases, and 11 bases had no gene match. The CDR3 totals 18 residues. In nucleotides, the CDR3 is TGTGCCAGCAGTGAGGGCCAACCCTGGACAGGGTCCTACAATGAGCAGTTCTTC. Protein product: CASSEGQPWTGSYNEQFF.

CDR3 in DNA: TGTGCCAGCATAAACAGAGGCCAATCTAGCAATCAGCCCCAGCATTTT. It codes for CASINRGQSSNQPQHF. V usage is TRBV28 and J usage is TRBJ1-5, with D hard to call. Germline V gives CDR1 MDHEN, CDR2 SYDVKM. The CDR3 runs 16 residues. V was clipped by 7 bases and J by 0 bases, with 16 bases between them.

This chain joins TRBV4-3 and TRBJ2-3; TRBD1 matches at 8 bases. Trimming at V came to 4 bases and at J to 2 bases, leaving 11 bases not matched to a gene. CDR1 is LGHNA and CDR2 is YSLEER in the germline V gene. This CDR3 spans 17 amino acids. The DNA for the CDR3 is TGCGCCAGCAGCCGCTTCAAGACAGGGGTTGCCACAGATACGCAGTATTTT. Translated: CASSRFKTGVATDTQYF.

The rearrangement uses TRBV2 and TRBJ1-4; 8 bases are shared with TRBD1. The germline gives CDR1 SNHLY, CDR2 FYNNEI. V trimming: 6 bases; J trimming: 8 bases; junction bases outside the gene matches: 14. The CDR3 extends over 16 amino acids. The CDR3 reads CASSHTIQGAGEKLFF. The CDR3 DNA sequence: TGTGCCAGCAGCCACACTATTCAGGGGGCAGGGGAAAAACTGTTTTTT.

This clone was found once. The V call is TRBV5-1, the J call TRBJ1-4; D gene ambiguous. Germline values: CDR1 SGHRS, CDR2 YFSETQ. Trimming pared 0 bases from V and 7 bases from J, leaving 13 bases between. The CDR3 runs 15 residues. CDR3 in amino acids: CASSLVVGQREKLFF. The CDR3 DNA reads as TGCGCCAGCAGCTTGGTAGTAGGTCAACGTGAAAAACTGTTTTTT. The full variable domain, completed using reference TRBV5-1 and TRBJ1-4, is KAGVTQTPRYLIKTRGQQVTLSCSPISGHRSVSWYQQTPGQGLQFLFEYFSETQRNKGNFPGRFSGRQFSNSRSEMNVSTLELGDSALYLCASSLVVGQREKLFFGSGTQLSVL.

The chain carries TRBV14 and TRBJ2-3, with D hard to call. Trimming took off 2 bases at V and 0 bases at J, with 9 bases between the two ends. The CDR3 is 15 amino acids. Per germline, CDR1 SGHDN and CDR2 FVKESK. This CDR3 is CASSQIPASTDTQYF. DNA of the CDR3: TGTGCCAGCAGCCAAATCCCAGCTAGCACAGATACGCAGTATTTT.

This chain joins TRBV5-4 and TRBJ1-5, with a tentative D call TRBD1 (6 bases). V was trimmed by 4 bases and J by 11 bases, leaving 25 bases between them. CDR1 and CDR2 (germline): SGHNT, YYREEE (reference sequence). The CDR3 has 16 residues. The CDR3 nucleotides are TGTGCCAGCAGCAACCGGGGGGCGCACGGGGGTGGGGCCCAGCATTTT. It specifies CASSNRGAHGGGAQHF.

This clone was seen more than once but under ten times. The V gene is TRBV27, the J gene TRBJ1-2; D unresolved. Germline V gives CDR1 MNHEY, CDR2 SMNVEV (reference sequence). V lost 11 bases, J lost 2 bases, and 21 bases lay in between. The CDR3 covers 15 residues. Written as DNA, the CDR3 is TGTGCCTCCGGGAGACCCAGTACCTCAAACTATGGCTACACCTTC. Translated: CASGRPSTSNYGYTF.

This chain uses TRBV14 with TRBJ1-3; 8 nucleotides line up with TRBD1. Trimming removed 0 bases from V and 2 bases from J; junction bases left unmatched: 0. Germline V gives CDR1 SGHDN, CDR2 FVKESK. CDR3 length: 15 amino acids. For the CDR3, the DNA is TGTGCCAGCAGCCAAGACAGGGGGCCTGGAAACACCATATATTTT. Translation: CASSQDRGPGNTIYF.

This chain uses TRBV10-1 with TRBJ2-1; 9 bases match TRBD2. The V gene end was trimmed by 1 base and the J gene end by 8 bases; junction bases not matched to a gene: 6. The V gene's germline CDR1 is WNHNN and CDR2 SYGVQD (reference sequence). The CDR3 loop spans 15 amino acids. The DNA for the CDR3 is TGCGCCAGCAGTGAGTTTTGGGGCGGGGGGGATGAGCAGTTCTTC. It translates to CASSEFWGGGDEQFF.

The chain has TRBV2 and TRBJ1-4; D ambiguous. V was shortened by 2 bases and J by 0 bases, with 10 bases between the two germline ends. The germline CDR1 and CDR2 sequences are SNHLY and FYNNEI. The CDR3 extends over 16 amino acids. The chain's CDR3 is CASSELGRATNEKLFF. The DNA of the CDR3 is TGTGCCAGCAGTGAACTGGGGAGGGCAACTAATGAAAAACTGTTTTTT.

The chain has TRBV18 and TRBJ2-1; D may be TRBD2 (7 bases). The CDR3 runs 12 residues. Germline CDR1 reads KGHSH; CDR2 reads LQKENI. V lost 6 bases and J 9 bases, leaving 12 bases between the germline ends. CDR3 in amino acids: CASSRGAGEQFF. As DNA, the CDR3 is TGTGCCAGCTCCCGGGGGGCAGGTGAGCAGTTCTTC.

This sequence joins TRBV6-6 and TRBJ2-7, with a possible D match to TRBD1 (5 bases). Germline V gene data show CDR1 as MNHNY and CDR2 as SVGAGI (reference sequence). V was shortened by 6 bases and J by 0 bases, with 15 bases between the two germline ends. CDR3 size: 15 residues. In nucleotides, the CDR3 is TGTGCCAGCAGGGGCGCAGGGAAAAACTCCTACGAGCAGTACTTC. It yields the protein CASRGAGKNSYEQYF.

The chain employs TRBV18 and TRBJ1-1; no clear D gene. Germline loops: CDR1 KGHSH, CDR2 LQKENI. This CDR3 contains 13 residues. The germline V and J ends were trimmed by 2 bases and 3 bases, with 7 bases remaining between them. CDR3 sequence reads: CASSPDLDTEAFF. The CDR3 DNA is TGTGCCAGCTCACCAGATCTGGACACTGAAGCTTTCTTT.

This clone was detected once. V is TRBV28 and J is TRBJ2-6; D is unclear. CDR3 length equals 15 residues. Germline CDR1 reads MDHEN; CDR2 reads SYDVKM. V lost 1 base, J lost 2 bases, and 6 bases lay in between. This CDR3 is CASSLSGPGANVLTF. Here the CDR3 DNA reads TGTGCCAGCAGTTTATCAGGACCTGGGGCCAACGTCCTGACTTTC.

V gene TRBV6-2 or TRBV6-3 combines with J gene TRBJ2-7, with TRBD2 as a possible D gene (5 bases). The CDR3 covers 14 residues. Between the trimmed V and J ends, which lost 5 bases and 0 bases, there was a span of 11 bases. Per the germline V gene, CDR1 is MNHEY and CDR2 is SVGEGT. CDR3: CASSAGLSSYEQYF. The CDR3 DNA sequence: TGTGCCAGCAGTGCGGGCTTGAGCTCCTACGAGCAGTACTTC.

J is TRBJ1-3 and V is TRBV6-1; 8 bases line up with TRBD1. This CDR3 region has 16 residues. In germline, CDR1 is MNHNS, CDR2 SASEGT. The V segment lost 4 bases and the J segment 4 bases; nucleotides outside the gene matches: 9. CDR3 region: CASSAGGRNFGNTIYF. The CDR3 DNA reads TGTGCCAGCAGTGCAGGGGGCCGTAATTTCGGAAACACCATATATTTT.

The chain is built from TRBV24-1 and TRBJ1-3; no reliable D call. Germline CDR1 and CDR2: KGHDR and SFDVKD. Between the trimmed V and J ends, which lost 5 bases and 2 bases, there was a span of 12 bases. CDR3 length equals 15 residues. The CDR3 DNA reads TGTGCCACCAGTGGTACGGGCTACCCTGGAAACACCATATATTTT. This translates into CATSGTGYPGNTIYF.